The rows below give T cell receptor beta chains drawn from one sample of a study of cytomegalovirus exposure and HLA in healthy donors. Here immunoSEQ multiplex PCR was the method, and the copy in TCRdb shows in-frame clones only, minus some. This repertoire shows roughly 200,000 clones, roughly 77% found once; its top ten account for about 3.4%. Input material: PBMCs. These receptors were collected from a man aged 40-49 years in good health and CMV-seropositive. The CDR3 runs from the conserved cysteine through the conserved F or W. D genes are given only for firm matches. Size tells how often a clone was seen (once, few, many) or the class of an expanded clone, and some rows leave it out.

>TRBV4-1|.|.|17|TRBJ2-7
CASSQEPRPGDRNEQYF
TGCGCCAGCAGCCAAGAGCCCCGCCCCGGAGACAGGAACGAGCAGTACTTC
>TRBV2|.|few|15|TRBJ1-4
CASRTDNSYNEKLFF
TGTGCCAGCAGAACGGACAACTCATATAATGAAAAACTGTTTTTT
>TRBV19|.|.|14|TRBJ1-2
CASSITGVNYGYTF
TGTGCCAGTAGTATCACAGGAGTAAACTATGGCTACACCTTC
>TRBV6-4|.|.|14|TRBJ2-1
CASSGSDWATEQFF
TGTGCCAGCAGTGGCTCGGACTGGGCGACTGAGCAGTTCTTC
>TRBV6-6|.|.|15|TRBJ2-2
CASSYLGAGTGELFF
TGTGCCAGCAGTTACCTAGGGGCGGGAACCGGGGAGCTGTTTTTT
>TRBV29-1|.|.|11|TRBJ1-2
CSVDQDGGYTF
TGCAGCGTTGACCAGGATGGTGGCTACACCTTC
>TRBV7-3|TRBD2|.|15|TRBJ2-1
CASSLELAEYNEQFF
TGTGCCAGCAGCCTGGAACTAGCGGAGTACAATGAGCAGTTCTTC
>TRBV28|TRBD1|.|14|TRBJ2-7
CASSFQNRGHEQYF
TGTGCCAGCAGTTTCCAGAACAGGGGTCACGAGCAGTACTTC
>TRBV11-2|.|.|14|TRBJ1-3
CASSSRTAGNTIYF
TGTGCCAGCAGCTCACGGACAGCTGGAAACACCATATATTTT
>TRBV5-5|.|.|18|TRBJ1-6
CASSHLPRVDDYNSPLHF
TGTGCCAGCAGCCATCTACCCAGGGTAGATGATTATAATTCACCCCTCCACTTT
>TRBV5-6|.|.|16|TRBJ2-1
CASSLAPTGSYNEQFF
TGTGCCAGCAGCTTGGCGCCGACAGGCTCCTACAATGAGCAGTTCTTC
>TRBV7-2|.|.|13|TRBJ1-5
CASSSYSNQPQHF
TGTGCCAGCAGCTCCTATAGCAATCAGCCCCAGCATTTT
>TRBV30|TRBD1|.|11|TRBJ2-7
CAWGTAHEQYF
TGTGCCTGGGGGACAGCCCACGAGCAGTACTTC
>TRBV28|.|.|16|TRBJ2-5
CASSSRLSGLEETQYF
TGTGCCAGCAGTTCTAGACTATCAGGTTTAGAAGAGACCCAGTACTTC
>TRBV6-4|TRBD1|.|16|TRBJ2-4
CASSDPVGTGRHIQYF
TGTGCCAGCAGTGACCCCGTGGGGACAGGGAGGCACATTCAGTACTTC
>TRBV5-1|TRBD1|few|16|TRBJ2-3
CASSQRQGGSTDTQYF
TGCGCCAGCAGCCAAAGACAGGGCGGTAGCACAGATACGCAGTATTTT
>TRBV5-1|.|.|13|TRBJ2-7
CASRVQGTYEQYF
TGCGCCAGCAGAGTGCAGGGAACCTACGAGCAGTACTTC
>TRBV10-2|.|.|17|TRBJ1-1
CASSEKAGGGRNTEAFF
TGCGCCAGCAGTGAAAAGGCGGGTGGGGGGAGGAACACTGAAGCTTTCTTT
>TRBV6-5|.|.|13|TRBJ1-1
CASSYSGDIEAFF
TGTGCCAGCAGTTACTCGGGCGACATTGAAGCTTTCTTT
>TRBV15|.|.|14|TRBJ1-1
CATSSGGLNTEAFF
TGTGCCACCAGCAGCGGGGGGCTGAACACTGAAGCTTTCTTT
>TRBV25-1|TRBD2|.|15|TRBJ2-1
CASSASGRVRNEQFF
TGTGCCAGCAGTGCTAGCGGGAGAGTTCGCAATGAGCAGTTCTTC
>TRBV7-2|TRBD1|.|14|TRBJ1-1
CASSYDRVNTEAFF
TGTGCCAGCAGCTACGACAGGGTGAACACTGAAGCTTTCTTT
>TRBV9|TRBD1|few|18|TRBJ1-5
CASSVEPGQGSSNQPQHF
TGTGCCAGCAGCGTAGAACCGGGACAGGGATCTAGCAATCAGCCCCAGCATTTT
>TRBV10-3|TRBD1|.|15|TRBJ1-5
CAISTGQGEGQPQHF
TGTGCCATCAGTACGGGACAGGGGGAGGGTCAGCCCCAGCATTTT
>TRBV28|.|.|14|TRBJ2-7
CASSGRGGVDEQYF
TGTGCCAGCAGTGGCCGTGGAGGGGTTGACGAGCAGTACTTC
>TRBV5-1|.|.|14|TRBJ2-7
CASSLARPKYEQYF
TGCGCCAGCAGCTTGGCCAGGCCGAAGTACGAGCAGTACTTC
>TRBV15|.|.|16|TRBJ2-4
CATSSARHLAKNIQYF
TGTGCCACCAGCAGCGCCCGACACCTAGCCAAAAACATTCAGTACTTC
>TRBV19|TRBD1|.|16|TRBJ1-1
CASSRAAYRGGTEAFF
TGTGCCAGTAGTAGGGCCGCCTACAGGGGTGGAACTGAAGCTTTCTTT
>TRBV6-5|.|.|15|TRBJ1-1
CASSGRKGGSTEAFF
TGTGCCAGCAGTGGTAGGAAAGGGGGAAGTACTGAAGCTTTCTTT
>TRBV28|.|.|12|TRBJ2-7
CASTAGTYEQYF
TGTGCCAGCACGGCAGGGACCTACGAGCAGTACTTC
>TRBV5-1|TRBD1|.|17|TRBJ1-1
CASSPTEQGGPNTEAFF
TGCGCCAGCAGCCCTACCGAACAGGGGGGGCCGAACACTGAAGCTTTCTTT
>TRBV18|TRBD1|.|13|TRBJ1-1
CASWETGDTEAFF
TGTGCCAGCTGGGAGACAGGGGACACTGAAGCTTTCTTT
>TRBV25-1|.|.|9|TRBJ2-7
CASTYEQYF
TGTGCCAGCACATACGAGCAGTACTTC
>TRBV10-2|.|.|14|TRBJ1-2
CASSESATGLGYTF
TGCGCCAGCAGTGAGTCCGCTACAGGGCTCGGCTACACCTTC
>TRBV30|TRBD1|.|14|TRBJ1-2
CAWRTTGGAYGYTF
TGTGCCTGGAGGACAACAGGGGGCGCCTATGGCTACACCTTC
>TRBV5-1|TRBD2|.|18|TRBJ2-5
CASSLSGTSGGAPETQYF
TGCGCCAGCAGCTTGAGCGGGACTAGCGGGGGGGCTCCAGAGACCCAGTACTTC
>TRBV27|TRBD1|.|15|TRBJ1-1
CASRDPRGAVTEAFF
TGTGCCAGCAGAGACCCCAGGGGGGCCGTCACTGAAGCTTTCTTT
>TRBV7-9|TRBD1|few|19|TRBJ1-4
CASSLRQGVVARTNEKLFF
TGTGCCAGCAGCTTACGACAGGGGGTAGTGGCTCGAACTAATGAAAAACTGTTTTTT
>TRBV5-6|.|.|14|TRBJ2-7
CASSLGGFPHEQYF
TGTGCCAGCAGCTTAGGAGGGTTCCCCCACGAGCAGTACTTC
>TRBV9|.|few|15|TRBJ1-2
CASSVEGGGNYGYTF
TGTGCCAGCAGCGTAGAAGGTGGGGGGAACTATGGCTACACCTTC
>TRBV5-1|.|.|14|TRBJ1-1
CASSLGQVGTEAFF
TGCGCCAGCAGCTTGGGGCAGGTGGGCACTGAAGCTTTCTTT
>TRBV19|TRBD2|once|15|TRBJ2-7
CASTPGLAPSYEQYF
TGTGCCAGTACCCCGGGACTAGCGCCTTCCTACGAGCAGTACTTC
>TRBV27|.|.|19|TRBJ2-7
CASSLATGDRVPQAIEQYF
TGTGCCAGCAGTTTAGCCACGGGGGACAGAGTTCCCCAGGCCATCGAGCAGTACTTC
>TRBV7-9|.|.|15|TRBJ2-7
CASSLGGERSGEQYF
TGTGCCAGCAGCTTAGGGGGGGAGCGGAGCGGCGAGCAGTACTTC
>TRBV30|TRBD2|.|14|TRBJ2-5
CAWSSGGSHETQYF
TGTGCCTGGAGTAGCGGCGGGAGTCATGAGACCCAGTACTTC